The rows below give T cell receptor beta chains drawn from one sample of a study of human T cells and chemical hapten exposure. TCRdb reprocessed the RACE reads via MiXCR and lists one record per CDR3 protein. The sample holds about 60,000 distinct CDR3 sequences, around 11% seen once. This material consisted of whole blood, taken in connection with sensitization to the hapten diphenylcyclopropenone (DPC). Receptor source: a woman in her thirties or forties with alopecia areata. Some clones in this sample may be carry-over from other donors' samples. Each CDR3 is given with its conserved first and last residue. A D gene is named only where the DNA matches it firmly. A clone size is listed for some rows: how often the clone was seen (once, few, many), or a class if it is expanded.

V gene	D gene	J gene	clone size	CDR3 protein	CDR3 DNA
TRBV20-1	-	TRBJ1-2	many	CSAILNYGYTF	TGCAGTGCTATACTTAACTATGGCTACACCTTC
TRBV11-2	TRBD1	TRBJ1-1	-	CASSLGQGSTEAFF	TGTGCCAGCAGCTTAGGACAGGGCTCCACTGAAGCTTTCTTT
TRBV7-9	-	TRBJ2-1	few	CASRGSSYNEQFF	TGTGCCAGCCGGGGGAGCTCCTACAATGAGCAGTTCTTC
TRBV4-3	-	TRBJ2-1	few	CASSQVGTFSYNEQFF	TGCGCCAGCAGCCAAGTAGGGACCTTCTCCTACAATGAGCAGTTCTTC
TRBV14	TRBD2	TRBJ2-1	-	CASSQDITGTSGRRDYNEQFF	TGTGCCAGCAGCCAGGACATAACCGGGACTAGCGGGAGGCGAGACTACAATGAGCAGTTCTTC
TRBV19	TRBD1	TRBJ1-2	few	CASTTDRGRYGYTF	TGTGCCAGTACTACGGACAGGGGCCGCTATGGCTACACCTTC
TRBV28	-	TRBJ1-2	few	CASSWGENYGYTF	TGTGCCAGCAGTTGGGGGGAAAACTATGGCTACACCTTC
TRBV27	TRBD2	TRBJ2-1	few	CASSPLESGGDNEQFF	TGTGCCAGCAGTCCCTTGGAGAGCGGGGGCGACAATGAGCAGTTCTTC
TRBV29-1	TRBD1	TRBJ1-1	-	CSDVTGSGTEAFF	TGCAGCGACGTGACAGGGTCCGGCACTGAAGCTTTCTTT
TRBV19	-	TRBJ2-1	many	CASSMVEQFF	TGTGCCAGTAGTATGGTGGAGCAGTTCTTC
TRBV19	TRBD1	TRBJ2-3	few	CASSPGTASTDTQYF	TGTGCCAGTAGTCCAGGGACAGCGAGCACAGATACGCAGTATTTT
TRBV7-7	-	TRBJ2-1	-	CASSPGPYNEQFF	TGTGCTAGCAGTCCGGGCCCCTACAATGAGCAGTTCTTC
TRBV28	TRBD1	TRBJ1-1	-	CASRLYRGHWPNTEAFF	TGTGCCAGCAGACTATACAGGGGGCACTGGCCGAACACTGAAGCTTTCTTT
TRBV4-3	-	TRBJ1-1	-	CASSQVRKNTEAFF	TGCGCCAGCAGCCAAGTAAGAAAGAACACTGAAGCTTTCTTT
TRBV10-3	TRBD1	TRBJ1-1	few	CAISKGAAEAFF	TGTGCCATCAGTAAGGGGGCGGCTGAAGCTTTCTTT
TRBV20-1	TRBD2	TRBJ2-1	-	CSARPGLAEFEQFF	TGCAGTGCTAGGCCGGGACTAGCGGAGTTTGAGCAGTTCTTC
TRBV7-6	-	TRBJ2-3	few	CASSLDPSVNTQYF	TGTGCCAGCAGCTTAGATCCCTCTGTTAATACGCAGTATTTT
TRBV7-2	-	TRBJ2-3	many	CASSSHREDTQYF	TGTGCCAGCAGCTCCCACAGGGAAGATACGCAGTATTTT
TRBV5-6	-	TRBJ2-1	-	CASSLLNPLAGTNNEQFF	TGTGCCAGCAGCTTACTTAACCCCCTCGCCGGGACCAACAATGAGCAGTTCTTC
TRBV7-2	-	TRBJ2-3	-	CASSYHRERDTQYF	TGTGCCAGCAGCTATCACAGGGAACGAGATACGCAGTATTTT
TRBV20-1	-	TRBJ1-2	many	CSGGSTLGYGYTF	TGCAGTGGGGGGAGTACCTTGGGCTATGGCTACACCTTC
TRBV6-5	-	TRBJ1-1	few	CASLGTGVNTEAFF	TGTGCCAGCCTGGGGACTGGGGTGAACACTGAAGCTTTCTTT
TRBV7-9	-	TRBJ1-1	many	CASSFLNTEAFF	TGTGCCAGCAGCTTCCTGAACACTGAAGCTTTCTTT